This T cell receptor (beta chain) was observed in a study of OX40 agonist ivuxolimab in advanced cancers. Libraries were prepared by immunoSEQ multiplex PCR; TCRdb keeps only in-frame clonotypes and omits some of them. This sample has roughly 49,000 clones; about 88% occur once, and the top ten carry 1.5% to 2%. The CDR3 spans 14 residues. Between the trimmed V and J ends, which lost 2 bases and 0 bases, there was a span of 9 bases. From germline, CDR1 is SGHRS and CDR2 YFSETQ. Regarding this clone: Its target is not known.

Whole-study results and caveats: Normalized expansion of T-cell clones was also low for some nonresponders. The study did not work out the antigen specificity of the expanded peripheral T cells. Clonal expansion by week 6 occurred in CD4+ and CD8+ blood T cells (at 0.1 to 3.0 mg/kg).

The V gene is TRBV5-1, the J gene TRBJ2-7; D ambiguous. The TCR originated in an adult with an advanced solid tumor such as melanoma, head and neck, liver or kidney cancer. Sequencing used CD4+ or CD8+ T cells sorted from blood, obtained in a trial of the OX40 agonist ivuxolimab. CDR3 region: CASSLYYTSYEQYF. The CDR3 bases are TGCGCCAGCAGCTTATACTACACCTCCTACGAGCAGTACTTC.